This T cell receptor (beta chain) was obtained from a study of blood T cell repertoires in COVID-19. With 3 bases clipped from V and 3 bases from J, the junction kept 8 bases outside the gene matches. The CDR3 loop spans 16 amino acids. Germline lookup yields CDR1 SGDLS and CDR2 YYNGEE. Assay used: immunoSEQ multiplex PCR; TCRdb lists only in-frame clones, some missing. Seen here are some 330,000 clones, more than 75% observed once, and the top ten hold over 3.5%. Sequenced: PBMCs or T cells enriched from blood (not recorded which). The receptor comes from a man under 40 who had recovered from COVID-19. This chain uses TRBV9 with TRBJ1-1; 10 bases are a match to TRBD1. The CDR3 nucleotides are TGTGCCAGCAGCGAGGGGACAGGGGATATCGACACTGAAGCTTTCTTT. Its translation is CASSEGTGDIDTEAFF.